This is a list of T cell receptor beta chains from one sample in a study of cytomegalovirus exposure and HLA in healthy donors. TCRdb keeps only in-frame clones here, not all; method: immunoSEQ multiplex PCR. The sample records around 180,000 clones, more than 60% being singletons. The source material was PBMCs. These receptors were obtained from a woman under 40 in good health and CMV-seropositive. CDR3s include the opening cysteine and the closing phenylalanine or tryptophan. A D gene is named only where the DNA matches it firmly. Size values are once, few and many counts, or a class for expanded clones, and some rows have none.

v_call	clone_size	j_call	d_call	cdr3_aa	cdr3_nt
TRBV7-2	NA	TRBJ2-1	TRBD2	CASRGTGGSNNEQFF	TGTGCCAGCAGGGGTACGGGAGGTAGTAATAATGAGCAGTTCTTC
TRBV11-2	NA	TRBJ2-1	TRBD2	CASSPLTSGSGYNEQFF	TGTGCCAGCAGCCCCCTGACTAGCGGGAGCGGTTACAATGAGCAGTTCTTC
TRBV7-8	NA	TRBJ1-3	NA	CASSLQTDSGNTIYF	TGTGCCAGCAGCCTCCAGACAGACTCTGGAAACACCATATATTTT
TRBV13	once	TRBJ2-7	NA	CASSLVGGEGHNEQYF	TGTGCCAGCAGCTTAGTAGGGGGGGAGGGCCATAACGAGCAGTACTTC
TRBV11-3	NA	TRBJ2-5	TRBD1	CASSLTATGRETQYF	TGTGCCAGCAGCTTAACCGCGACAGGGAGAGAGACCCAGTACTTC
TRBV4-3	NA	TRBJ2-7	NA	CASSPAQQGYEQYF	TGCGCCAGCAGCCCGGCCCAACAGGGCTACGAGCAGTACTTC
TRBV11-2	NA	TRBJ2-7	TRBD2	CASSFASGSTYEQYF	TGTGCCAGCAGCTTTGCTAGCGGGAGTACCTACGAGCAGTACTTC
TRBV4-1	few	TRBJ2-1	NA	CASSQVYSLSYNEQFF	TGCGCCAGCAGCCAAGTATACAGTCTTTCCTACAATGAGCAGTTCTTC
TRBV21-1	NA	TRBJ2-1	NA	CASSSRDRGNNEQFF	TGTGCCAGCAGCTCACGGGACAGGGGGAACAATGAGCAGTTCTTC
TRBV30	NA	TRBJ1-1	NA	CAWSVANREAFF	TGTGCCTGGAGTGTAGCAAACAGGGAAGCTTTCTTT
TRBV4-2	NA	TRBJ1-4	NA	CASSQDQIPAGFEKLFF	TGTGCCAGCAGCCAAGATCAAATTCCGGCAGGGTTTGAAAAACTGTTTTTT
TRBV6-5	NA	TRBJ2-3	NA	CASSYEAVSGDTQYF	TGTGCCAGCAGTTACGAGGCGGTCTCGGGAGATACGCAGTATTTT
TRBV6-6	NA	TRBJ1-4	NA	CASSYSRGMSEKLFF	TGTGCCAGCAGTTACTCGAGGGGGATGAGTGAAAAACTGTTTTTT
TRBV28	NA	TRBJ1-6	TRBD1	CASSQATGGSPLHF	TGTGCCAGCAGTCAAGCGACAGGGGGATCACCCCTCCACTTT
TRBV29-1	NA	TRBJ1-1	TRBD1	CSVARAGGMAFF	TGCAGCGTTGCGCGGGCAGGGGGAATGGCTTTCTTT
TRBV27	NA	TRBJ1-2	TRBD1	CASRSGQGGYGYTF	TGTGCCAGCAGGTCCGGACAGGGGGGCTATGGCTACACCTTC
TRBV5-1	NA	TRBJ1-1	TRBD1	CASSGGDRGTEAFF	TGCGCCAGCAGCGGCGGGGACAGGGGTACTGAAGCTTTCTTT
TRBV10-3	NA	TRBJ1-2	TRBD1	CAISADRQSYGYTF	TGTGCCATCAGTGCGGACAGGCAGTCCTATGGCTACACCTTC
TRBV18	few	TRBJ1-2	NA	CASSPKRADYGYTF	TGTGCCAGCTCACCAAAGAGGGCGGATTATGGCTACACCTTC
TRBV6-5	NA	TRBJ1-5	NA	CASSLGAGNQPQHF	TGTGCCAGCAGTTTAGGGGCAGGGAATCAGCCCCAGCATTTT
TRBV7-6	NA	TRBJ1-2	NA	CASSPGLPNYGYTF	TGTGCCAGCAGCCCTGGACTGCCCAACTATGGCTACACCTTC
TRBV6-5	NA	TRBJ2-5	TRBD1	CASTAGGSETQYF	TGTGCCAGCACCGCAGGGGGCTCTGAGACCCAGTACTTC
TRBV28	NA	TRBJ1-4	TRBD1	CASSLTGGDEKLFF	TGTGCCAGCAGTTTGACAGGGGGGGATGAAAAACTGTTTTTT
TRBV6-5	NA	TRBJ2-3	NA	CASTPVGGDGDTQYF	TGTGCCAGCACCCCGGTAGGCGGGGATGGAGATACGCAGTATTTT
TRBV30	NA	TRBJ1-1	NA	CAWSSQVNTEAFF	TGTGCCTGGAGTTCTCAGGTGAACACTGAAGCTTTCTTT
TRBV2	NA	TRBJ2-2	NA	CASNSGNTGELFF	TGTGCCAGCAATAGCGGGAACACCGGGGAGCTGTTTTTT
TRBV5-4	once	TRBJ1-1	NA	CATREERMTVNTEAFF	TGCGCCACCAGGGAAGAGAGGATGACGGTGAACACTGAAGCTTTCTTT
TRBV28	NA	TRBJ2-7	TRBD1	CASDEDRSYEQYF	TGTGCCAGCGACGAGGACAGGTCCTACGAGCAGTACTTC
TRBV7-3	NA	TRBJ2-6	NA	CASSLLRDTLGANVLTF	TGTGCCAGCAGCTTACTTCGGGACACCCTAGGGGCCAACGTCCTGACTTTC
TRBV15	NA	TRBJ1-5	NA	CATSRERFNQPQHF	TGTGCCACCAGCAGAGAGCGGTTCAATCAGCCCCAGCATTTT
TRBV4-2	once	TRBJ1-3	NA	CASSQEGQGPNTIYF	TGTGCCAGCAGCCAAGAGGGGCAGGGTCCAAACACCATATATTTT
TRBV19	NA	TRBJ2-2	NA	CASSIGGTVTTGELFF	TGTGCCAGTAGTATTGGGGGGACAGTGACCACCGGGGAGCTGTTTTTT
TRBV28	NA	TRBJ2-7	NA	CASSSLGIGTTTYEQYF	TGTGCCAGCAGTTCGTTAGGCATAGGTACTACAACCTACGAGCAGTACTTC
TRBV6-5	NA	TRBJ2-5	NA	CASSPRRGGAETQYF	TGTGCCAGCAGTCCCCGAAGGGGGGGAGCAGAGACCCAGTACTTC
TRBV7-8	NA	TRBJ1-2	NA	CASNVLGEGDPRGYTF	TGTGCCAGCAACGTCCTCGGGGAGGGGGACCCTCGTGGCTACACCTTC
TRBV5-1	once	TRBJ2-2	TRBD1	CASSITGGANTGELFF	TGCGCCAGCAGCATTACAGGGGGCGCAAACACCGGGGAGCTGTTTTTT
TRBV7-3	NA	TRBJ2-1	NA	CASSLTQTPSYNEQFF	TGTGCCAGCAGCTTAACCCAGACTCCTTCCTACAATGAGCAGTTCTTC
TRBV27	NA	TRBJ2-5	TRBD2	CASSFLAGAQETQYF	TGTGCCAGCAGTTTTCTAGCGGGAGCTCAAGAGACCCAGTACTTC
TRBV30	NA	TRBJ2-7	TRBD1	CAWSGGTGYYEQYF	TGTGCCTGGAGTGGGGGGACAGGTTACTACGAGCAGTACTTC
TRBV6-5	NA	TRBJ2-2	NA	CASSYASVVTGELFF	TGTGCCAGCAGTTACGCTTCGGTCGTCACCGGGGAGCTGTTTTTT
TRBV28	NA	TRBJ2-1	NA	CASSLSTTVNNEQFF	TGTGCCAGCAGTTTATCGACGACAGTAAACAATGAGCAGTTCTTC
TRBV18	NA	TRBJ1-1	NA	CASSPGDSLTEAFF	TGTGCCAGCTCACCCGGGGACTCTTTGACTGAAGCTTTCTTT
TRBV29-1	NA	TRBJ1-3	NA	CSVALTGGNTIYF	TGCAGCGTTGCCCTGACAGGAGGAAACACCATATATTTT
TRBV5-1	NA	TRBJ1-2	NA	CASSFGGLTATPNYGYTF	TGCGCCAGCAGCTTTGGTGGACTGACCGCGACACCTAACTATGGTTACACCTTC
TRBV30	NA	TRBJ1-3	NA	CASDQSSGNTIYF	TGTGCCTCAGATCAAAGCTCTGGAAACACCATATATTTT
TRBV30	NA	TRBJ1-1	NA	CAWSLGGSGTEAFF	TGTGCCTGGAGTCTGGGGGGATCAGGCACTGAAGCTTTCTTT
TRBV30	once	TRBJ1-5	TRBD1	CAWSTGTARQPQHF	TGTGCCTGGAGCACCGGGACAGCGCGTCAGCCCCAGCATTTT
TRBV19	NA	TRBJ2-7	TRBD1	CASSMGRGTGGYEQYF	TGTGCCAGTAGTATGGGGCGGGGGACAGGGGGCTACGAGCAGTACTTC
TRBV7-2	NA	TRBJ2-2	NA	CASSLFVARGINTGELFF	TGTGCCAGCAGCTTATTCGTTGCAAGGGGGATAAACACCGGGGAGCTGTTTTTT
TRBV11-2	NA	TRBJ1-4	TRBD1	CASSLGQGVHEKLFF	TGTGCCAGCAGCTTAGGACAGGGGGTGCATGAAAAACTGTTTTTT
TRBV5-1	NA	TRBJ1-2	TRBD1	CASSMDRGGYGYTF	TGCGCCAGCAGCATGGACAGGGGTGGGTATGGCTACACCTTC
TRBV21-1	once	TRBJ2-2	NA	CASSKVSGRAGELFF	TGTGCCAGCAGCAAAGTGAGCGGGAGGGCCGGGGAGCTGTTTTTT
TRBV30	NA	TRBJ1-5	NA	CAPPATGKYYSNQPQHF	TGTGCCCCCCCCGCAACGGGGAAGTACTATAGCAATCAGCCCCAGCATTTT